The 4 T cell receptor beta chains below were found in one sample sequenced in a study of OX40 agonist ivuxolimab in advanced cancers. Data came from immunoSEQ multiplex PCR; TCRdb stores just in-frame clones and leaves some out. The sample contains tens of thousands of clones, over 75% of which appear only once. Sequencing used CD4+ or CD8+ T cells sorted from blood, obtained in a trial of the OX40 agonist ivuxolimab. These TCRs come from an adult with an advanced solid tumor such as melanoma, head and neck, liver or kidney cancer.

The CDR3 loop is CASALTGDEQFF. As DNA, the CDR3 is TGCGCCAGCGCCCTGACAGGTGATGAGCAGTTCTTC. The chain joins TRBV4-1 to TRBJ2-1, with D possibly being TRBD1 (6 bases). This CDR3 is built from 12 residues. The V and J ends lost 8 bases and 8 bases respectively, with 13 bases between them. In germline, CDR1 is MGHRA, CDR2 YSYEKL.

This rearrangement joins TRBV5-1 to TRBJ1-1; D unresolved. Trimming left V 1 base short and J 4 bases short, with 14 bases between. There are 15 residues in the CDR3. CDR1 SGHRS and CDR2 YFSETQ come from the germline V gene. The CDR3 spells CASSLYGIGSTEAFF. CDR3 nucleotides: TGCGCCAGCAGCTTGTATGGGATTGGTAGCACTGAAGCTTTCTTT.

The chain recombines TRBV7-2 with TRBJ2-7; TRBD1 is a possible D gene (6 bases). The CDR3 covers 15 residues. Trimming shortened V by 6 bases and J by 2 bases, and 17 bases separated the two germline ends. CDR1 SGHTA and CDR2 FQGNSA come from the germline V gene. The CDR3 sequence is CASSEEQGYTYEQYF. Written as DNA, the CDR3 is TGTGCCAGCAGTGAGGAACAGGGTTACACCTACGAGCAGTACTTC. The entire variable domain, with the rest obtained from reference TRBV7-2 and TRBJ2-7, is as follows: GAGVSQSPSNKVTEKGKDVELRCDPISGHTALYWYRQSLGQGLEFLIYFQGNSAPDKSGLPSDRFSAERTGGSVSTLTIQRTQQEDSAVYLCASSEEQGYTYEQYFGPGTRLTVT.

The chain carries TRBV19 and TRBJ2-1, with TRBD2 matching 8 bases. Germline values: CDR1 LNHDA, CDR2 SQIVND (reference sequence). The CDR3 contains 15 residues. The V segment lost 5 bases and the J segment 3 bases; nucleotides outside the gene matches: 6. DNA of the CDR3: TGTGCCAGTAGTTTTAGGCGGGAGGTCTACAATGAGCAGTTCTTC. Translation: CASSFRREVYNEQFF.